The 14 T cell receptor beta chains listed next were all sequenced from one sample in a study of beta chain features in type 1 diabetes (dated by TCRdb to 2017 to 2018). The investigation overall reported the following: A moderate but significant shortening of TCRB CDR3 length was observed in type 1 diabetes patients in all four CD4+ subsets.

The library was built by means of the immunoSEQ multiplex PCR assay. The entire amount of isolated RNA was reverse transcribed using the High Capacity cDNA Reverse Transcription Kit, so the sequenced TCRB transcripts were expressed ones. TCRdb retrieved this table from immuneACCESS and kept in-frame rearrangements only. Not all clones are present; in checked studies, unresolved V genes account for under half, and no reason is known for the remainder. The sample table records around 250,000 clones; around 20% of these occur just once. The ten largest clones represent 0.028% of the sample. For these receptors, no antigen is known. The sequenced material came from naive CD4+ T cells from blood. Per the publication, the cell subset or site label means: true naive CD4+ T cells. The receptors were sampled from a woman in her 40s with type 1 diabetes.

There are a few counts of this clone. At the DNA level, this CDR3 is encoded by other sequences in the same sample as well. This rearrangement joins TRBV18 to TRBJ2-3; D gene unclear. CDR1 KGHSH and CDR2 LQKENI come from the germline V gene. The CDR3 runs 14 residues. V dropped 3 bases and J dropped 1 base, with 8 bases sitting between them. CDR3 in DNA: TGTGCCAGCTCACCGTCCCTTGGCACAGATACGCAGTATTTT. Amino acid sequence: CASSPSLGTDTQYF. The complete variable domain, with remaining parts taken from reference TRBV18 and TRBJ2-3, reads NAGVMQNPRHLVRRRGQEARLRCSPMKGHSHVYWYRQLPEEGLKFMVYLQKENIIDESGMPKERFSAEFPKEGPSILRIQQVVRGDSAAYFCASSPSLGTDTQYFGPGTRLTVL.

The chain uses TRBV5-1 and TRBJ2-7; weak D call: TRBD1 (6 bases). Germline V gene lookup returns CDR1 SGHRS and CDR2 YFSETQ. V was clipped by 2 bases and J by 5 bases, with 8 bases between them. The CDR3 contains 12 residues. DNA for the CDR3: TGCGCCAGCAGCTTCGGGACAAACGAGCAGTACTTC. It is translated as CASSFGTNEQYF.

The J gene is TRBJ2-5, the V gene TRBV5-1; the D gene is possibly TRBD1 (6 bases). In germline, CDR1 is SGHRS, CDR2 YFSETQ. The V gene lost 0 bases and the J gene lost 3 bases, with 12 bases spanning the gap. The CDR3 is made up of 15 amino acids. The CDR3 DNA sequence: TGCGCCAGCAGCTTGGGGGGGTCAGGGGAAGAGACCCAGTACTTC. It specifies CASSLGGSGEETQYF.

This clone was recorded a few times. The chain carries TRBV9 and TRBJ2-2, with 9 bases fitting TRBD1. V was clipped by 0 bases and J by 3 bases; unmatched bases: 3. The CDR3 runs 16 residues. Germline values: CDR1 SGDLS, CDR2 YYNGEE. CDR3 nucleotides: TGTGCCAGCAGCGTAGTGGGACAGGGCTACACCGGGGAGCTGTTTTTT. Translation: CASSVVGQGYTGELFF.

V is TRBV9 and J is TRBJ2-5; TRBD2 matches at 9 bases. The CDR3 contains 17 residues. Trimming cost V 0 bases and J 5 bases; bases outside gene matches: 11. Germline assignment: CDR1 SGDLS and CDR2 YYNGEE. The CDR3 DNA reads as TGTGCCAGCAGCGTAGTTGCGGCGGGGGGGCTGAAGGAGACCCAGTACTTC. Encoded protein: CASSVVAAGGLKETQYF.

This clone was found a few times. This chain uses TRBV5-6 with TRBJ1-2; weak D call: TRBD1 (6 bases). V shed 2 bases and J shed 4 bases, with 18 bases lying between them. Germline loops: CDR1 SGHDT, CDR2 YYEEEE. There are 16 residues in the CDR3. CDR3 in amino acids: CASSLRTVTGGYGYTF. Written as DNA, the CDR3 is TGTGCCAGCAGCTTACGGACAGTGACTGGGGGCTATGGCTACACCTTC.

This clone was seen a few times. The same CDR3 arises from other DNA sequences in this sample as well. The V and J genes are TRBV4-3 and TRBJ1-1; perhaps TRBD1 as D (5 bases). Trimming took off 0 bases at V and 5 bases at J, with 13 bases between the two ends. Germline assignment: CDR1 LGHNA and CDR2 YSLEER. The CDR3 is 15 residues long. DNA of the CDR3: TGCGCCAGCAGCCAAGATTCCCAGGGTAGGACTGAAGCTTTCTTT. Encoded protein: CASSQDSQGRTEAFF.

V is TRBV19 and J is TRBJ2-1, with TRBD1 identical over 7 bases. Germline V gene lookup returns CDR1 LNHDA and CDR2 SQIVND (reference sequence). The CDR3 totals 16 residues. Trimming at V came to 2 bases and at J to 2 bases, leaving 6 bases not matched to a gene. DNA for the CDR3: TGTGCCAGTAGTATAATGGGACAGCCGACCTACAATGAGCAGTTCTTC. Translated: CASSIMGQPTYNEQFF.

V is TRBV30 and J is TRBJ1-5, with 9 nucleotides matching TRBD1. Looked up from germline, CDR1 is GTSNPN and CDR2 is SVGIG (reference sequence). The CDR3 consists of 14 residues. V trimming: 1 base; J trimming: 4 bases; junction bases outside the gene matches: 2. The CDR3 DNA sequence: TGTGCCTGGAGTGAGGACAGGGGAAATCAGCCCCAGCATTTT. Translating gives CAWSEDRGNQPQHF.

This clone was detected a few times. The chain couples TRBV12-5 to TRBJ2-1; D is possibly TRBD2 (5 bases). Between the trimmed V and J ends, which lost 2 bases and 2 bases, there was a span of 16 bases. CDR1 and CDR2 from the germline V gene are LGHNT and FRNRAP. The CDR3 spans 17 residues. DNA for the CDR3: TGTGCTAGTGGTTTGAGGTCGGCGGAGGCCGCCTACAATGAGCAGTTCTTC. Translation: CASGLRSAEAAYNEQFF.

This clone was detected only a few times. V is TRBV2 and J is TRBJ2-7; D unclear. The CDR3 spans 14 residues. Germline V gene sequence: CDR1 SNHLY, CDR2 FYNNEI. V lost 8 bases and J 0 bases, leaving 14 bases between the germline ends. The CDR3 loop reads CASGLGSRSYEQYF. CDR3 coding DNA: TGTGCCAGCGGGCTCGGCAGCCGCTCCTACGAGCAGTACTTC.

This chain joins TRBV28 and TRBJ1-4; tentative D call: TRBD1 (6 bases). Germline V CDR1 and CDR2: MDHEN, SYDVKM. The V gene lost 7 bases and the J gene lost 7 bases, with 13 bases spanning the gap. CDR3 length equals 13 residues. This chain's CDR3 is CASNGGLGEKLFF. The CDR3 coding sequence is TGTGCCAGCAATGGGGGCTTGGGTGAAAAACTGTTTTTT.

This clone showed up just a few times. The V call is TRBV29-1, the J call TRBJ1-1; perhaps TRBD1 as D (5 bases). V lost 7 bases and J lost 1, with 10 bases in between. The CDR3 length is 12 residues. Per germline, CDR1 SQVTM and CDR2 ANQGSEA. CDR3 sequence (DNA): TGCAGCGATTCAACAGGGAACACTGAAGCTTTCTTT. Its protein is CSDSTGNTEAFF.

Only a few counts were recorded for this clone. V is TRBV19 and J is TRBJ2-1, with 8 bases fitting TRBD1. Germline-derived CDR1 and CDR2 are LNHDA and SQIVND (reference sequence). The CDR3 has 15 residues. Trimming cost V 6 bases and J 4 bases; bases outside gene matches: 8. The CDR3 DNA reads TGTGCCAGTAGGCCCGACAGGGGAATTTACAATGAGCAGTTCTTC. This codes for CASRPDRGIYNEQFF.